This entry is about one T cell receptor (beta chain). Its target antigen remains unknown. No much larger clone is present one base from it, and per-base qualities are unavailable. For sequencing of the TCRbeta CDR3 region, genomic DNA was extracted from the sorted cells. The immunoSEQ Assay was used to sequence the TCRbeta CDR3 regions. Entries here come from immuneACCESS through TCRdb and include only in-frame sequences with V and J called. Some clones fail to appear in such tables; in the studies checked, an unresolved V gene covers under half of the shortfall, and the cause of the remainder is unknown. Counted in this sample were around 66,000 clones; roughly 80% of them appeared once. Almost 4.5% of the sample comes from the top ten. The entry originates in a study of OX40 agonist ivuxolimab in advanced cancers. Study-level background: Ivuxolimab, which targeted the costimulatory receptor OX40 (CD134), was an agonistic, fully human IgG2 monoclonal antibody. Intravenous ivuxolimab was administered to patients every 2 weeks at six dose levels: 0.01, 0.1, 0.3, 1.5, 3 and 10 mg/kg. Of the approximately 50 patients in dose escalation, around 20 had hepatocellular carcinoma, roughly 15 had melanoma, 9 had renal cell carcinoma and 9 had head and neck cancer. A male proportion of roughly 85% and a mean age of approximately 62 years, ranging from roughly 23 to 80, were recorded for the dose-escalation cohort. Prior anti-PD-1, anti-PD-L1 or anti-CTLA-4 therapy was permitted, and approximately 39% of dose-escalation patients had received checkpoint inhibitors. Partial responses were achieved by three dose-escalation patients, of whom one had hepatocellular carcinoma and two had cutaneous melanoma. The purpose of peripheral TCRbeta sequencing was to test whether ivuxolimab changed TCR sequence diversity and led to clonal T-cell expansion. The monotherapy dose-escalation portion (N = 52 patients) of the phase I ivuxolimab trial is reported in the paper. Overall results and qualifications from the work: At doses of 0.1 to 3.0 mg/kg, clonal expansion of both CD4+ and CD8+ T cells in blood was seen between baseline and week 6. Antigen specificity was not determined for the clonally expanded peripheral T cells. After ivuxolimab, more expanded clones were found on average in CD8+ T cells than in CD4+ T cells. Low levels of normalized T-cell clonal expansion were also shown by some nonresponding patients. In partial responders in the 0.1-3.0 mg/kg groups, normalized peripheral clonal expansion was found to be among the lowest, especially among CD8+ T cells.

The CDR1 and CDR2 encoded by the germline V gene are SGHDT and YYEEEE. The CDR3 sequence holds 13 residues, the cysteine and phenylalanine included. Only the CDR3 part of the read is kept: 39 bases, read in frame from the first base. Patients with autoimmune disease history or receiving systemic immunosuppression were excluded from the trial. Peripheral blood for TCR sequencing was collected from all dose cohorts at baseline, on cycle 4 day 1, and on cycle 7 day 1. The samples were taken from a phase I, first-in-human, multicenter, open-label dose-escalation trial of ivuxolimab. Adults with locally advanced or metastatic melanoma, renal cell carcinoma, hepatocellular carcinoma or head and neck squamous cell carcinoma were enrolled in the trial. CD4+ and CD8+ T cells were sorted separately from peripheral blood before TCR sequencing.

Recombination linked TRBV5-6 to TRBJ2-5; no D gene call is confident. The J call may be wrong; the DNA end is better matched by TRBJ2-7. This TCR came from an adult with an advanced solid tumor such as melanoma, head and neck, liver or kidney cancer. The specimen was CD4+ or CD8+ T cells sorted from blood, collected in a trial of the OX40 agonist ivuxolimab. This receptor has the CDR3 CASSLSYSYEQYF. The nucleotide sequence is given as TGTGCCAGCAGCTTAAGTTATTCCTACGAGCAGTACTTC.